These 32 T cell receptor beta chains were sequenced from one sample in a study of shared T cell receptors in the human thymus. Libraries were prepared by immunoSEQ multiplex PCR; TCRdb keeps only in-frame clonotypes and omits some of them. The sample shows 540,000 or so clones, 75% to 80% of them seen only once. This same sample was also part of a study on human thymus T cells.

The source material was thymocytes. Receptor source: a boy under two years old with a congenital heart defect.

The CDR3 DNA reads as TGTGCCAGCAGTGAGAGACGGGAGCCCAAAGAGACCCAGTACTTC. Its translation is CASSERREPKETQYF. This chain connects TRBV25-1 to TRBJ2-5, with D tentatively TRBD2 (6 bases). CDR1 MGHDK and CDR2 SYGVNS come from the germline V gene. The CDR3 sequence is 15 residues long. V lost 3 bases and J 3 bases, leaving 14 bases between the germline ends.

CDR3 in DNA: TGTGCCAGCAGTTCCGTAGCGGGAGGGCCTTACGAGCAGTACTTC. Residues: CASSSVAGGPYEQYF. The rearrangement links TRBV27 to TRBJ2-7; 11 bases map to TRBD2. Germline V lookup: CDR1 MNHEY, CDR2 SMNVEV (reference sequence). The CDR3 extends over 15 amino acids. V was clipped by 4 bases and J by 4 bases; unmatched bases: 6.

In its sample, this clone was seen a few times. The chain links TRBV7-2 to TRBJ2-3; TRBD2 matches 11 bases. The CDR3 loop spans 16 amino acids. J was trimmed by 2 bases and V by 5 bases; bases with no gene match: 6. Germline CDR1 reads SGHTA; CDR2 reads FQGNSA. The CDR3 sequence: CASSRGTSGTTDTQYF. The CDR3 DNA sequence: TGTGCCAGCAGCCGCGGGACTAGCGGTACCACAGATACGCAGTATTTT.

V is TRBV5-4 and J is TRBJ2-5; 12 bases map to TRBD2. The CDR3 extends over 16 amino acids. Trimming cost V 4 bases and J 5 bases; bases outside gene matches: 9. In germline, CDR1 is SGHNT, CDR2 YYREEE (reference sequence). The CDR3, as DNA: TGTGCCAGCAGCCGGACTAGCGGGATAGGGCGGGAGACCCAGTACTTC. Translation: CASSRTSGIGRETQYF.

This clone is a singleton in its sample. The chain has TRBV6-1 and TRBJ1-2; D possibly corresponds to TRBD1 (5 bases). Trimming took 6 bases from V and 2 from J, leaving 13 bases between them. The germline gives CDR1 MNHNS, CDR2 SASEGT. The CDR3 consists of 14 residues. In DNA form, the CDR3 reads TGTGCCAGCAGAGTACAGGTTACAAACTATGGCTACACCTTC. As protein: CASRVQVTNYGYTF.

CDR3 region: CASRPPRASHDEQYF. The DNA for the CDR3 is TGTGCCAGCAGGCCGCCGAGGGCCTCCCATGACGAGCAGTACTTC. The gene calls are TRBV2 and TRBJ2-7; D may be TRBD2 (5 bases). Trimming took 6 bases from V and 5 from J, leaving 20 bases between them. The germline CDR1 and CDR2 sequences are SNHLY and FYNNEI. This CDR3 region has 15 residues.

This chain connects TRBV4-3 to TRBJ2-7, with D perhaps matching TRBD1 (6 bases). V was cut by 4 bases and J by 5 bases, with 24 bases left in between. Germline loops: CDR1 LGHNA, CDR2 YSLEER. There are 17 residues in the CDR3. This chain's CDR3 is CASSPRIGPTEGDEQYF. For the CDR3, the DNA is TGCGCCAGCAGCCCAAGGATAGGGCCAACTGAGGGGGACGAGCAGTACTTC.

J is TRBJ2-7 and V is TRBV4-3; TRBD2 matches at 7 bases. Germline V gene sequence: CDR1 LGHNA, CDR2 YSLEER. V lost 5 bases and J lost 2; bases outside the gene matches: 12. The CDR3 spans 16 residues. CDR3 DNA: TGCGCCAGCAGCACGGGGTTCCAGCGGGGAACCTACGAGCAGTACTTC. Translating gives CASSTGFQRGTYEQYF.

The rearrangement links TRBV14 to TRBJ2-3; 10 positions agree with TRBD2. Germline V gene sequence: CDR1 SGHDN, CDR2 FVKESK. V was clipped by 0 bases and J by 1 base; unmatched bases: 4. The CDR3 spans 17 residues. CDR3 DNA sequence: TGTGCCAGCAGCCAAGAAGGTACTAGCGGGGGCACAGATACGCAGTATTTT. Translated: CASSQEGTSGGTDTQYF. Variable domain in full (rest from reference TRBV14 and TRBJ2-3): EAGVTQFPSHSVIEKGQTVTLRCDPISGHDNLYWYRRVMGKEIKFLLHFVKESKQDESGMPNNRFLAERTGGTYSTLKVQPAELEDSGVYFCASSQEGTSGGTDTQYFGPGTRLTVL.

This clone has just a few counts. This chain joins TRBV11-3 and TRBJ2-5, with D hard to call. Trimming removed 0 bases at V and 5 bases at J, with 4 bases between. Per germline, CDR1 SGHNT and CDR2 YENEEA. This CDR3 comprises 12 residues. CDR3 sequence reads: CASSLDRETQYF. CDR3 DNA: TGTGCCAGCAGCTTAGATCGTGAGACCCAGTACTTC.

The CDR3 sequence is CAWSSVYNEQFF. The CDR3 bases are TGTGCCTGGAGCAGTGTATACAATGAGCAGTTCTTC. The genes are TRBV30 and TRBJ2-1; D is uncertain. The CDR3 loop spans 12 amino acids. Per germline, CDR1 GTSNPN and CDR2 SVGIG (reference sequence). V lost 3 bases and J 4 bases, leaving 7 bases between the germline ends.

This sequence joins TRBV7-8 and TRBJ2-1, with D maybe TRBD1 (6 bases). The germline gives CDR1 SGHVS, CDR2 FQNEAQ. This CDR3 comprises 14 residues. V dropped 4 bases and J dropped 8 bases, with 15 bases sitting between them. CDR3 bases: TGTGCCAGCAGCTGGTACAGGGAAAGGCATGAGCAGTTCTTC. Translation gives CASSWYRERHEQFF.

The gene calls are TRBV27 and TRBJ1-4; TRBD1 aligns across 9 bases. The CDR3 has 17 residues. Germline-derived CDR1 and CDR2 are MNHEY and SMNVEV (reference sequence). The junction had 7 bases not matched to a gene; V was cut back by 5 bases and J by 0 bases. CDR3 protein: CASSPPGQGSTNEKLFF. The CDR3 nucleotides read TGTGCCAGCAGTCCGCCGGGACAGGGCTCAACTAATGAAAAACTGTTTTTT.

This clone was seen only a few times. V gene TRBV28 combines with J gene TRBJ1-1; 9 nucleotides match TRBD1. Trimming took 5 bases from V and 1 from J; bases not matched to a gene: 8. There are 16 residues in the CDR3. From germline, CDR1 is MDHEN and CDR2 SYDVKM. The CDR3 sequence is CASSPRDRVENTEAFF. The CDR3 nucleotides are TGTGCCAGCAGTCCCCGGGACAGGGTGGAGAACACTGAAGCTTTCTTT.

This clone was recorded once. This rearrangement joins TRBV2 to TRBJ2-3, with 10 bases identical to TRBD2. The J segment lost 2 bases and the V segment lost 7 bases, leaving 9 bases of the junction unmatched. The CDR3 runs 16 residues. Germline lookup yields CDR1 SNHLY and CDR2 FYNNEI. Here the CDR3 reads CASTWASGGDTDTQYF. The CDR3 coding sequence is TGTGCCAGCACGTGGGCTAGCGGGGGTGACACAGATACGCAGTATTTT. Filled out from reference TRBV2 and TRBJ2-3, the complete variable domain reads EPEVTQTPSHQVTQMGQEVILRCVPISNHLYFYWYRQILGQKVEFLVSFYNNEISEKSEIFDDQFSVERPDGSNFTLKIRSTKLEDSAMYFCASTWASGGDTDTQYFGPGTRLTVL.

The CDR3 protein is CASSPSQAGVYTGELFF. The CDR3 nucleotides are TGTGCCAGTAGCCCCTCCCAAGCGGGAGTATACACCGGGGAGCTGTTTTTT. The rearrangement links TRBV19 to TRBJ2-2; 8 nucleotides agree with TRBD2. The CDR3 sequence is 17 residues long. Looked up from germline, CDR1 is LNHDA and CDR2 is SQIVND (reference sequence). The junction had 12 bases not matched to a gene; V was cut back by 6 bases and J by 3 bases.

The chain links TRBV11-3 to TRBJ1-2, with D possibly matching TRBD1 (6 bases). V was cut by 1 base and J by 5 bases, with 20 bases left in between. The CDR3 spans 17 residues. Germline CDR1 is SGHNT and CDR2 is YENEEA. CDR3 protein: CASSLVGTGKQGYGYTF. DNA for the CDR3: TGTGCCAGCAGCTTAGTGGGCACAGGGAAGCAAGGGTATGGCTACACCTTC.

This clone was seen a few times. The chain recombines TRBV6-5 with TRBJ2-5, with D possibly being TRBD1 (6 bases). Matching the DNA end better, TRBJ2-7 makes the J call doubtful. The CDR3 extends over 13 amino acids. Germline CDR1 is MNHEY and CDR2 is SVGAGI. The CDR3 DNA reads TGTGCCAGCGGGATTGGACAGCTCTACGAGCAGTACTTC. It yields the protein CASGIGQLYEQYF.

The chain links TRBV25-1 to TRBJ2-3; D uncertain. The CDR3 totals 16 residues. V shed 5 bases and J shed 6 bases, with 21 bases lying between them. From germline, CDR1 is MGHDK and CDR2 SYGVNS. Written as DNA, the CDR3 is TGTGCCAGCAGTCTAAGCGCGAGTGGAGCTTGGGATACGCAGTATTTT. Translated: CASSLSASGAWDTQYF. Combining the CDR3 with reference TRBV25-1 and TRBJ2-3 gives the whole variable domain EADIYQTPRYLVIGTGKKITLECSQTMGHDKMYWYQQDPGMELHLIHYSYGVNSTEKGDLSSESTVSRIRTEHFPLTLESARPSHTSQYLCASSLSASGAWDTQYFGPGTRLTVL.

The V and J genes are TRBV18 and TRBJ1-5, with D hard to call. Looked up from germline, CDR1 is KGHSH and CDR2 is LQKENI. This CDR3 has 13 amino acids. Between the trimmed V and J ends, which lost 6 bases and 5 bases, there was a span of 11 bases. CDR3 in DNA: TGTGCCAGCTCTGACCGGGAGGATCAGCCCCAGCATTTT. Its translation: CASSDREDQPQHF.

This clone was observed a handful of times. The V and J genes are TRBV5-1 and TRBJ2-3, with 11 bases matching TRBD2. CDR3 size: 19 residues. Germline V gives CDR1 SGHRS, CDR2 YFSETQ. With 0 bases clipped from V and 1 base from J, the junction kept 10 bases outside the gene matches. The DNA for the CDR3 is TGCGCCAGCAGCTTGGCCTCTAGCGGGAGGCCCCCCCGCACAGATACGCAGTATTTT. It codes for CASSLASSGRPPRTDTQYF.

This rearrangement joins TRBV29-1 to TRBJ2-7; possibly TRBD2 for D (5 bases). Germline V gene lookup returns CDR1 SQVTM and CDR2 ANQGSEA. The V end was cut by 8 bases, the J end by 6 bases, with 14 bases between. The CDR3 spans 11 residues. DNA of the CDR3: TGCAGCTCTACCCGGGGTACCGAGCAGTACTTC. Translated: CSSTRGTEQYF.

The V and J genes are TRBV7-9 and TRBJ1-4; 10 nucleotides agree with TRBD1. Germline values: CDR1 SEHNR, CDR2 FQNEAQ (reference sequence). The V and J ends lost 5 bases and 10 bases, in that order; junction bases with no gene match: 10. This CDR3 is 15 amino acids long. This CDR3 reads CASSHARDRGGKLFF. DNA of the CDR3: TGTGCCAGCAGCCACGCCCGGGACAGGGGAGGAAAACTGTTTTTT.

This clone was counted a single time. The chain links TRBV6-5 to TRBJ1-2, with D possibly TRBD1 on 5 matching bases. From germline, CDR1 is MNHEY and CDR2 SVGAGI. This CDR3 comprises 14 residues. With 4 bases removed from V and 7 bases from J, the gap between germline ends came to 16 bases. CDR3 nucleotide sequence: TGTGCCAGCAGTTCGATCGGACAAGGAGTTGGCTACACCTTC. Its translation is CASSSIGQGVGYTF.

The J gene is TRBJ2-7, the V gene TRBV9, with 11 positions matching TRBD2. V trimming: 7 bases; J trimming: 2 bases; junction bases outside the gene matches: 8. The V gene's germline CDR1 is SGDLS and CDR2 YYNGEE. CDR3 length equals 15 residues. CDR3 amino acids: CASGGTSGTPYEQYF. Here the CDR3 DNA reads TGTGCCAGCGGGGGGACTAGCGGAACCCCCTACGAGCAGTACTTC.

The CDR3, as DNA: TGTGCCTGGAGCAACACAGGGATGGCGGGAGGAGGGGGCTCCTACAATGAGCAGTTCTTC. Protein: CAWSNTGMAGGGGSYNEQFF. The chain has TRBV30 and TRBJ2-1; 8 bases fit TRBD2. V trimming: 3 bases; J trimming: 0 bases; junction bases outside the gene matches: 19. Per the germline V gene, CDR1 is GTSNPN and CDR2 is SVGIG (reference sequence). The CDR3 extends over 20 amino acids.

The rearrangement joins TRBV13 to TRBJ1-1; perhaps TRBD1 as D (6 bases). Between the trimmed V and J ends, which lost 5 bases and 1 base, there was a span of 11 bases. The CDR3 is made up of 14 amino acids. CDR1 PRHDT and CDR2 FYEKMQ come from the germline V gene (reference sequence). CDR3 bases: TGTGCCAGCAGCGTTACAGGGCGGAACACTGAAGCTTTCTTT. Translation gives CASSVTGRNTEAFF.

This chain connects TRBV25-1 to TRBJ2-7; maybe TRBD2 (5 bases). This CDR3 is 15 amino acids long. CDR1 and CDR2 from the germline V gene are MGHDK and SYGVNS. Trimming took off 6 bases at V and 0 bases at J, with 15 bases between the two ends. Here the CDR3 DNA reads TGTGCCAGCAGCGGGGAACACCCAAGCTCCTACGAGCAGTACTTC. It translates to CASSGEHPSSYEQYF.

The chain couples TRBV21-1 to TRBJ1-1; TRBD1, the D gene given by the table, was not confirmed from the DNA. TRBV21-1 is a recognized pseudogene. The CDR3 totals 16 residues. Here the CDR3 reads CASSKPQGLWDTEAFF. The CDR3, as DNA: TGTGCCAGCAGCAAACCCCAGGGATTATGGGACACTGAAGCTTTCTTT.

This rearrangement joins TRBV10-3 to TRBJ2-7; 7 bases agree with TRBD2. The junction had 3 bases not matched to a gene; V was cut back by 8 bases and J by 2 bases. This CDR3 is built from 12 residues. Germline assignment: CDR1 ENHRY and CDR2 SYGVKD. This chain's CDR3 is CAIGGLTYEQYF. The CDR3 DNA sequence: TGTGCCATCGGGGGACTAACCTACGAGCAGTACTTC.

J is TRBJ2-3 and V is TRBV7-2, with TRBD2 as a possible D gene (5 bases). Trimming took off 1 base at V and 0 bases at J, with 17 bases between the two ends. The germline gives CDR1 SGHTA, CDR2 FQGNSA. The CDR3 loop spans 18 amino acids. CDR3 DNA: TGTGCCAGCAGCTTAGAAACAAGGGAGCGACCTAGCACAGATACGCAGTATTTT. Its protein is CASSLETRERPSTDTQYF. The variable domain in full, with the rest retrieved from reference TRBV7-2 and TRBJ2-3, is GAGVSQSPSNKVTEKGKDVELRCDPISGHTALYWYRQSLGQGLEFLIYFQGNSAPDKSGLPSDRFSAERTGGSVSTLTIQRTQQEDSAVYLCASSLETRERPSTDTQYFGPGTRLTVL.

V and J are TRBV9 and TRBJ1-1; the D gene is possibly TRBD1 (5 bases). The CDR3 is made up of 13 amino acids. CDR1 is SGDLS, CDR2 YYNGEE, per germline. V was clipped by 0 bases and J by 5 bases, with 8 bases between them. The CDR3 DNA reads as TGTGCCAGCAGCGTAGAAAAGGGGACTGAAGCTTTCTTT. Amino acids: CASSVEKGTEAFF.